This is a list of T cell receptor beta chains from one sample in a study of vaccination and CD4 T cells after COVID-19. MiXCR was run by TCRdb on the PCR reads, yielding one entry per CDR3 protein. The data hold about 20,000 distinct CDR3 sequences, with around 23% observed a single time. Which antigens these TCRs recognize remains unknown. The material sequenced was cultured CD4+ T cells from blood. These receptors all stem from a human donor with COVID-19. CDR3s include the opening cysteine and the closing phenylalanine or tryptophan. The order of the fields is CDR3 DNA, CDR3 protein, J gene, V gene, D gene, clone size. A D gene is named only where the DNA matches it firmly. Some rows have no size entry. The others give once, few or many, or a class for an expanded clone.

CDR3nt: TGTGCCAGCAGTTTTACGGGGAGGGAAGGCTACACCTTC
CDR3aa: CASSFTGREGYTF
j_gene: TRBJ1-2
v_gene: TRBV6-2/TRBV6-3
d_gene: -
abundance: medium-sized

CDR3nt: TGTGCCAGCAGCCTCCCCGGTGAGCAGTTCTTC
CDR3aa: CASSLPGEQFF
j_gene: TRBJ2-1
v_gene: TRBV7-8
d_gene: -
abundance: -

CDR3nt: TGTGCCAGCAGCCCCTTCAACCGGTTGGATGAGCAGTTCTTC
CDR3aa: CASSPFNRLDEQFF
j_gene: TRBJ2-1
v_gene: TRBV7-2
d_gene: -
abundance: -

CDR3nt: TGTGCCAGCAGCTGGACCGGGACAGGGGAGGACTATGGCTACACCTTC
CDR3aa: CASSWTGTGEDYGYTF
j_gene: TRBJ1-2
v_gene: TRBV5-6
d_gene: TRBD1
abundance: -

CDR3nt: TGTGCCAGCAGCCGAACGCGGCGGGGGAACACAGATACGCAGTATTTT
CDR3aa: CASSRTRRGNTDTQYF
j_gene: TRBJ2-3
v_gene: TRBV2
d_gene: TRBD2
abundance: -

CDR3nt: TGTGCCAGCTCACCTCTTAGGTCTGGGGCCAACGTCCTGACTTTC
CDR3aa: CASSPLRSGANVLTF
j_gene: TRBJ2-6
v_gene: TRBV18
d_gene: -
abundance: -

CDR3nt: TGTGCCAGCAGCGACCGGGACCGAAACTACGAGCAGTACTTC
CDR3aa: CASSDRDRNYEQYF
j_gene: TRBJ2-7
v_gene: TRBV11-1
d_gene: -
abundance: -

CDR3nt: TGCAGCGTTGAGCCGGCGCTAGCGGGGGGGCCCACGGAGACCCAGTACTTC
CDR3aa: CSVEPALAGGPTETQYF
j_gene: TRBJ2-5
v_gene: TRBV29-1
d_gene: TRBD2
abundance: once

CDR3nt: TGTGCCAGCAGCCCCACGGACAGGGTCAATCAGCCCCAGCATTTT
CDR3aa: CASSPTDRVNQPQHF
j_gene: TRBJ1-5
v_gene: TRBV12-1
d_gene: -
abundance: few

CDR3nt: TGCAGTGCTAGAGGAACACAAGGGGCTACAGATACGCAGTATTTT
CDR3aa: CSARGTQGATDTQYF
j_gene: TRBJ2-3
v_gene: TRBV20-1
d_gene: -
abundance: medium-sized

CDR3nt: TGTGCCAGCAGTGAAGTTTGGGAGGACAGACCCAACGAGCAGTACTTC
CDR3aa: CASSEVWEDRPNEQYF
j_gene: TRBJ2-7
v_gene: TRBV2
d_gene: -
abundance: few

CDR3nt: TGTGCCAGCAGCGAAATATCTAGCCCTACGCAGTATTTT
CDR3aa: CASSEISSPTQYF
j_gene: TRBJ2-3
v_gene: TRBV9
d_gene: -
abundance: once

CDR3nt: TGTGCCAGCAGTGTAGGACAGCCACAAGAGACCCAGTACTTC
CDR3aa: CASSVGQPQETQYF
j_gene: TRBJ2-5
v_gene: TRBV12-3/TRBV12-4
d_gene: -
abundance: -

CDR3nt: TGTGCCAGCATGGGGGATCCCTATAGCAATCAGCCCCAGCATTTT
CDR3aa: CASMGDPYSNQPQHF
j_gene: TRBJ1-5
v_gene: TRBV2
d_gene: -
abundance: medium-sized

CDR3nt: TGTGCCAGCAGCGTGGGGACCATGAACACTGAAGCTTTCTTT
CDR3aa: CASSVGTMNTEAFF
j_gene: TRBJ1-1
v_gene: TRBV9
d_gene: -
abundance: -

CDR3nt: TGCGCCAGCAGCCAAGAAGCAACTAGCGGGATCTACGAGCAGTACTTC
CDR3aa: CASSQEATSGIYEQYF
j_gene: TRBJ2-7
v_gene: TRBV7-2
d_gene: TRBD2
abundance: -

CDR3nt: TGTGCCAGCAGCCGTATTACCGGGACAGGGGACACCTACGAGCAGTACTTC
CDR3aa: CASSRITGTGDTYEQYF
j_gene: TRBJ2-7
v_gene: TRBV27
d_gene: TRBD1
abundance: -

CDR3nt: TGTGCCAGCCGAACCCCAGAACAAGAGACCCAGTACTTC
CDR3aa: CASRTPEQETQYF
j_gene: TRBJ2-5
v_gene: TRBV6-1
d_gene: -
abundance: few

CDR3nt: TGTGCCAGTAGTACCGGGACAGGGAGGACTGAAGCTTTCTTT
CDR3aa: CASSTGTGRTEAFF
j_gene: TRBJ1-1
v_gene: TRBV19
d_gene: TRBD1
abundance: few

CDR3nt: TGTGCCAGCAGGGACACTAGCGGCAGCACAGATACGCAGTATTTT
CDR3aa: CASRDTSGSTDTQYF
j_gene: TRBJ2-3
v_gene: TRBV11-1
d_gene: TRBD2
abundance: few

CDR3nt: TGTGCCAGTACCAAAGCCGGCGGGAATGAGCAGTTCTTC
CDR3aa: CASTKAGGNEQFF
j_gene: TRBJ2-1
v_gene: TRBV19
d_gene: -
abundance: few

CDR3nt: TGTGCCAGCAGTGGCCCATCGGGACAGGGTAGCTCCTACAATGAGCAGTTCTTC
CDR3aa: CASSGPSGQGSSYNEQFF
j_gene: TRBJ2-1
v_gene: TRBV27
d_gene: TRBD1
abundance: -

CDR3nt: TGTGCCAGCAGCTTGGTGGGACAGGGAATAGAAGCTTTCTTT
CDR3aa: CASSLVGQGIEAFF
j_gene: TRBJ1-1
v_gene: TRBV5-4
d_gene: TRBD1
abundance: few

CDR3nt: TGTGCCAGCAGTTATACAACTAATGAAAAACTGTTTTTT
CDR3aa: CASSYTTNEKLFF
j_gene: TRBJ1-4
v_gene: TRBV2
d_gene: -
abundance: few

CDR3nt: TGTGCCAGCAGCTTACACCAGAGCTCCTACGAGCAGTACTTC
CDR3aa: CASSLHQSSYEQYF
j_gene: TRBJ2-7
v_gene: TRBV7-2
d_gene: -
abundance: few

CDR3nt: TGTGCCAGCAGCTTTGGGACTAGCGGGAAAGATGAGCAGTTCTTC
CDR3aa: CASSFGTSGKDEQFF
j_gene: TRBJ2-1
v_gene: TRBV7-9
d_gene: TRBD2
abundance: few

CDR3nt: TGCGCCAGCAGCTTGGCCCCCGGGGGCGATCGCACAGATACGCAGTATTTT
CDR3aa: CASSLAPGGDRTDTQYF
j_gene: TRBJ2-3
v_gene: TRBV5-1
d_gene: -
abundance: -

CDR3nt: TGTGCCAGCAGCCAAGAAGGTCCGGGCTCGCACTATGGCTACACCTTC
CDR3aa: CASSQEGPGSHYGYTF
j_gene: TRBJ1-2
v_gene: TRBV4-2
d_gene: -
abundance: -

CDR3nt: TGCAGTGCTAGAAGACGGGGCGAGCAGTACTTC
CDR3aa: CSARRRGEQYF
j_gene: TRBJ2-7
v_gene: TRBV20-1
d_gene: -
abundance: -

CDR3nt: TGTGCCAGCAGCTTAGCTCGCAGCTCTGGAAACACCATATATTTT
CDR3aa: CASSLARSSGNTIYF
j_gene: TRBJ1-3
v_gene: TRBV7-9
d_gene: -
abundance: few

CDR3nt: TGTGCCAGCATGAACAGGGTCTATAATTCACCCCTCCACTTT
CDR3aa: CASMNRVYNSPLHF
j_gene: TRBJ1-6
v_gene: TRBV2
d_gene: -
abundance: -

CDR3nt: TGTGCCAGCAGTCGGCGCTTGGGTATAACTGAAGCTTTCTTT
CDR3aa: CASSRRLGITEAFF
j_gene: TRBJ1-1
v_gene: TRBV6-2/TRBV6-3
d_gene: -
abundance: few

CDR3nt: TGTGCCAGCAGCACGACAGGGACCGACACAGATACGCAGTATTTT
CDR3aa: CASSTTGTDTDTQYF
j_gene: TRBJ2-3
v_gene: TRBV28
d_gene: TRBD1
abundance: -

CDR3nt: TGCAGTGCCGTGGCAGGACAGGGGGCGAAACAGTACTTC
CDR3aa: CSAVAGQGAKQYF
j_gene: TRBJ2-7
v_gene: TRBV20-1
d_gene: TRBD1
abundance: few

CDR3nt: TGTGCCAGCAACAGGGGGAACACCGGGGAGCTGTTTTTT
CDR3aa: CASNRGNTGELFF
j_gene: TRBJ2-2
v_gene: TRBV9
d_gene: TRBD1
abundance: -

CDR3nt: TGCAGTGCTAGAGATCCCGGGACTAGTAACAATGAGCAGTTCTTC
CDR3aa: CSARDPGTSNNEQFF
j_gene: TRBJ2-1
v_gene: TRBV20-1
d_gene: TRBD2
abundance: few